The source of this TCR beta chain is a study of PD-1 blockade in classical Hodgkin lymphoma. Overall study findings and caveats: Lower baseline TCR diversity marked trial partial responders and progressors. Relapsed/refractory patients reportedly had the lowest baseline TCR diversity, below newly diagnosed patients, who were below healthy donors. By C4D1 there was a significant rise in CD4+ TCR diversity but not in CD8+ TCR diversity.

Stated time point: cycle 4 day 1 (C4D1), after less than seven weeks of nivolumab. No patient escaped relapse after autologous stem cell transplantation, and brentuximab vedotin exposure varied. The patients, who had relapsed/refractory classical Hodgkin lymphoma, achieved best responses of complete response, partial response or progressive disease. The CDR3 spans 14 residues. J gave up 1 base and V 3 bases, and 0 bases lay outside the gene matches. Germline V gene lookup returns CDR1 SEHNR and CDR2 FQNEAQ (reference sequence). The sample holds a few counts of this clone. Its antigen is not known. Some clones are missing from TCRdb's copy, which holds only in-frame ones; the method was immunoSEQ multiplex PCR. The sample includes about 92,000 clones, about 83% of them seen just once.

This specimen consisted of peripheral blood mononuclear cells (PBMCs), obtained before the fourth cycle of nivolumab. This clonotype originated in a human donor with classical Hodgkin lymphoma. The chain uses TRBV7-9 and TRBJ2-3, with 8 nucleotides matching TRBD2. DNA for the CDR3: TGTGCCAGCAGCTTGACTAGCGGCACAGATACGCAGTATTTT. Translation gives CASSLTSGTDTQYF.